Listed below are T cell receptor beta chains from one sample, sequenced in a study of chemoradiotherapy in HPV16-positive cancers. Here immunoSEQ multiplex PCR was the method, and the copy in TCRdb shows in-frame clones only, minus some. The sample holds approximately 30,000 clones, approximately 88% seen once. The sequenced sample was blood, obtained from a patient who underwent chemoradiotherapy. The receptors here all came from a human donor with HPV-associated anogenital cancer. Each CDR3 is given with its conserved first and last residue. A D gene is named only where the DNA matches it firmly. Some rows mark clone size as missing; the rest say once, few, many or name a class of expanded clone.

abundance | d_gene | j_gene | len | v_gene | CDR3aa | CDR3nt
- | TRBD2 | TRBJ2-5 | 15 | TRBV6-5 | CASSYRDYSQETQYF | TGTGCCAGCAGTTACCGGGACTACTCACAAGAGACCCAGTACTTC
- | - | TRBJ1-3 | 14 | TRBV2 | CASSEGRAGNTIYF | TGTGCCAGCAGTGAGGGTAGAGCGGGAAACACCATATATTTT
once | - | TRBJ2-1 | 15 | TRBV6-1 | CASSAAGRSYNEQFF | TGTGCCAGCAGTGCCGCAGGGCGCTCCTACAATGAGCAGTTCTTC
- | - | TRBJ1-1 | 16 | TRBV11-2 | CASSLDLGLANTEAFF | TGTGCCAGCAGCTTAGATCTGGGACTAGCGAACACTGAAGCTTTCTTT
- | TRBD2 | TRBJ2-1 | 14 | TRBV5-1 | CASSVKRESNEQFF | TGCGCCAGCAGCGTTAAGCGGGAGAGCAATGAGCAGTTCTTC
- | - | TRBJ2-1 | 13 | TRBV9 | CASSVETGGEQFF | TGTGCCAGCAGCGTAGAGACCGGAGGTGAGCAGTTCTTC
- | - | TRBJ2-3 | 15 | TRBV7-9 | CASSLGNGLTDTQYF | TGTGCCAGCAGCTTAGGCAACGGACTCACAGATACGCAGTATTTT
- | TRBD1 | TRBJ2-7 | 14 | TRBV7-9 | CASSFRDRAYEQYF | TGTGCCAGCAGCTTCCGGGACAGGGCCTACGAGCAGTACTTC
- | - | TRBJ2-1 | 18 | TRBV28 | CASSSWLGATQGRDEQFF | TGTGCCAGCAGTTCATGGCTTGGGGCTACCCAAGGTAGGGATGAGCAGTTCTTC
once | TRBD1 | TRBJ2-2 | 12 | TRBV30 | CAWDTGAGELFF | TGTGCCTGGGATACAGGGGCCGGGGAGCTGTTTTTT
- | - | TRBJ2-3 | 15 | TRBV2 | CAMRRGPGGTDTQYF | TGTGCCATGCGGCGCGGTCCCGGGGGCACAGATACGCAGTATTTT
- | - | TRBJ1-2 | 13 | TRBV5-6 | CASSPARNYGYTF | TGTGCCAGCAGCCCTGCTCGGAACTATGGCTACACCTTC
- | TRBD1 | TRBJ2-7 | 15 | TRBV11-2 | CASRANRDRGYEQYF | TGTGCCAGCAGGGCTAACCGGGACAGGGGCTACGAGCAGTACTTC
- | TRBD1 | TRBJ1-1 | 14 | TRBV18 | CASSATGTNTEAFF | TGTGCCAGCTCAGCGACAGGGACGAACACTGAAGCTTTCTTT
- | TRBD2 | TRBJ2-5 | 18 | TRBV9 | CASSSSSGGAVQWETQYF | TGTGCCAGCAGCTCCTCTAGCGGGGGGGCGGTCCAGTGGGAGACCCAGTACTTC
- | - | TRBJ2-3 | 13 | TRBV7-2 | CASSYTSSDTQYF | TGTGCCAGCAGCTACACTAGCTCAGATACGCAGTATTTT
- | TRBD1 | TRBJ1-1 | 14 | TRBV6-6 | CASTKGAGNTEAFF | TGTGCCAGCACCAAGGGGGCTGGGAACACTGAAGCTTTCTTT
- | - | TRBJ2-1 | 16 | TRBV29-1 | CSVEIFGGITYNEQFF | TGCAGCGTTGAAATTTTTGGAGGGATCACCTACAATGAGCAGTTCTTC
- | - | TRBJ2-5 | 14 | TRBV5-6 | CASSSDSFQETQYF | TGTGCCAGCAGCTCGGACAGTTTTCAAGAGACCCAGTACTTC
- | TRBD1 | TRBJ2-7 | 15 | TRBV11-2 | CASRVPGQKTYEQYF | TGTGCCAGCAGGGTACCGGGACAGAAGACCTACGAGCAGTACTTC
- | - | TRBJ1-2 | 14 | TRBV19 | CASSDHSRNYGYTF | TGTGCCAGTAGTGACCACTCCCGAAACTATGGCTACACCTTC
- | - | TRBJ2-5 | 14 | TRBV18 | CASSDRTPQETQYF | TGTGCCAGCTCGGACCGGACCCCCCAAGAGACCCAGTACTTC